One and the same sample provided the 15 T cell receptor beta chains below, sequenced in a study of blood T cell repertoires in COVID-19. Measured with immunoSEQ multiplex PCR; TCRdb has only the in-frame clones, and not every one. The sample has 350,000 to 450,000 clones; 86% are singletons. The source material was peripheral blood. The source of these receptors is a woman aged 60 to 75 with COVID-19, enrolled during active disease.

The chain recombines TRBV11-3 with TRBJ1-3; no reliable D call. The CDR3 totals 13 residues. Germline CDR1 is SGHNT and CDR2 is YENEEA. Trimming took 7 bases from V and 0 from J, leaving 7 bases between them. In DNA form, the CDR3 reads TGTGCCAGCACTCCTCCCTCTGGAAACACCATATATTTT. Its translation is CASTPPSGNTIYF.

This clone counts as medium-sized (0.01 to 0.1%). The chain recombines TRBV3-1 (or the pseudogene TRBV3-2) with TRBJ2-1; 9 bases match TRBD1. With 7 bases clipped from V and 2 bases from J, the junction kept 3 bases outside the gene matches. CDR3 size: 14 residues. Germline V gives CDR1 LGHDT, CDR2 YNNKEL (reference sequence). CDR3: CASNHRGPYNEQFF. CDR3 DNA: TGTGCCAGCAACCACAGGGGGCCCTACAATGAGCAGTTCTTC.

The chain employs TRBV14 and TRBJ2-5; D possibly corresponds to TRBD1 (6 bases). The CDR3 is made up of 13 amino acids. Germline V gene lookup returns CDR1 SGHDN and CDR2 FVKESK. Deletions cut 4 bases from V and 1 base from J, with 7 bases between. This chain's CDR3 is CASSRTAQETQYF. CDR3 DNA: TGTGCCAGCAGCCGGACAGCCCAAGAGACCCAGTACTTC. The full variable domain, completed using reference TRBV14 and TRBJ2-5, is EAGVTQFPSHSVIEKGQTVTLRCDPISGHDNLYWYRRVMGKEIKFLLHFVKESKQDESGMPNNRFLAERTGGTYSTLKVQPAELEDSGVYFCASSRTAQETQYFGPGTRLLVL.

The genes are TRBV5-6 and TRBJ2-7, with TRBD1 identical over 12 bases. CDR3 length: 15 amino acids. V gave up 2 bases and J gave up 9 bases; unmatched junction bases: 9. Germline loops: CDR1 SGHDT, CDR2 YYEEEE. CDR3 nucleotide sequence: TGTGCCAGCAGCTTAGGGACAGGGGGCGTATTTTCGCAGTACTTC. Protein product: CASSLGTGGVFSQYF.

V is TRBV4-1 and J is TRBJ2-5, with 9 bases matching TRBD2. J lost 2 bases, V lost 1 base, and 2 bases had no gene match. CDR3 length equals 15 residues. Germline CDR1 is MGHRA and CDR2 is YSYEKL. The DNA for the CDR3 is TGCGCCAGCAGCCAAGGGACTAGCGATCAAGAGACCCAGTACTTC. Protein sequence: CASSQGTSDQETQYF.

This clone was counted only a few times. The rearrangement joins TRBV12-3 or TRBV12-4 to TRBJ1-3; no definite D call. V was pared by 3 bases and J by 4 bases, with 4 bases between. The CDR3 runs to 12 residues. The DNA of the CDR3 is TGTGCCAGCAGTTTCGCGGGAAACACCATATATTTT. The encoded protein is CASSFAGNTIYF.

This chain uses TRBV6-5 with TRBJ1-2, with TRBD1 matching 9 bases. Trimming at V came to 5 bases and at J to 6 bases, leaving 7 bases not matched to a gene. Per germline, CDR1 MNHEY and CDR2 SVGAGI. This CDR3 is built from 14 residues. CDR3: CASSPRTGGDGYTF. In DNA, the CDR3 is TGTGCCAGCAGTCCCCGCACAGGGGGCGATGGCTACACCTTC.

The rearrangement joins TRBV15 to TRBJ2-3; TRBD2 matches 8 bases. Germline loops: CDR1 LNHNV, CDR2 YYDKDF (reference sequence). The CDR3 has 15 amino acids. Trimming removed 2 bases from V and 14 bases from J; junction bases left unmatched: 15. CDR3 amino acids: CATSRQSGGEAPLYF. The CDR3 nucleotides are TGTGCCACCAGCAGACAAAGCGGGGGTGAAGCACCACTGTATTTT.

This clone appeared a single time. The rearrangement links TRBV2 to TRBJ1-1; D gene unclear. Trimming took off 1 base at V and 5 bases at J, with 8 bases between the two ends. Germline loops: CDR1 SNHLY, CDR2 FYNNEI. The CDR3 spans 13 residues. The DNA for the CDR3 is TGTGCCAGCAGTGAAGTTCGGTTAACTGAAGCTTTCTTT. Its translation: CASSEVRLTEAFF.

This chain joins TRBV6-5 and TRBJ1-1; 8 positions agree with TRBD1. After removal of 4 bases from V and 3 bases from J, the junction contained 7 bases not matched to a gene. CDR1 is MNHEY, CDR2 SVGAGI, per germline. The CDR3 consists of 15 residues. The CDR3 sequence is CASSSRPTGDTEAFF. CDR3 sequence (DNA): TGTGCCAGCAGTTCCCGTCCGACAGGGGACACTGAAGCTTTCTTT.

This sequence joins TRBV18 and TRBJ2-7; TRBD1 matches at 7 bases. CDR1 KGHSH and CDR2 LQKENI come from the germline V gene. Trimming took 3 bases from V and 3 from J; bases not matched to a gene: 8. The CDR3 contains 15 residues. Here the CDR3 reads CASSPSDRVNYEQYF. In DNA form, the CDR3 reads TGTGCCAGCTCACCTTCTGACAGGGTTAACTACGAGCAGTACTTC.

The J gene is TRBJ1-4, the V gene TRBV9, with D possibly matching TRBD1 (5 bases). V was pared by 2 bases and J by 7 bases, with 15 bases between. The CDR3 runs 15 residues. Per the germline V gene, CDR1 is SGDLS and CDR2 is YYNGEE. The CDR3: CASSVSTGGGEKLFF. Written as DNA, the CDR3 is TGTGCCAGCAGCGTCTCGACGGGGGGAGGTGAAAAACTGTTTTTT.

The sample holds a few counts of this clone. The rearrangement uses TRBV19 and TRBJ1-4; D might be TRBD1 (6 bases). In germline, CDR1 is LNHDA, CDR2 SQIVND (reference sequence). The CDR3 extends over 14 amino acids. V was cut by 6 bases and J by 5 bases, with 13 bases left in between. The DNA of the CDR3 is TGTGCCAGTAGGGACAGAGACGGAAATGAAAAACTGTTTTTT. Translating it yields CASRDRDGNEKLFF.

This chain joins TRBV7-9 and TRBJ1-6; possibly TRBD1 for D (5 bases). Between the trimmed V and J ends, which lost 0 bases and 13 bases, there was a span of 10 bases. The CDR3 spans 13 residues. Germline values: CDR1 SEHNR, CDR2 FQNEAQ (reference sequence). CDR3 amino acids: CASSLAGGTPLHF. In DNA, the CDR3 is TGTGCCAGCAGCTTAGCGGGAGGGACCCCCCTCCACTTT.

The chain couples TRBV4-1 to TRBJ2-7; D gene ambiguous. V was shortened by 1 base and J by 5 bases, with 6 bases between the two germline ends. Germline V gene data show CDR1 as MGHRA and CDR2 as YSYEKL. This CDR3 comprises 12 residues. CDR3 loop: CASSQGVNEQYF. The CDR3 coding sequence is TGCGCCAGCAGCCAAGGAGTTAACGAGCAGTACTTC.